This TCR beta chain comes out of a study of T cells in Graves' hyperthyroidism and ophthalmopathy. The V end was cut by 3 bases, the J end by 2 bases, with 19 bases between. Per germline, CDR1 LGHDT and CDR2 YNNKEL (reference sequence). The CDR3 is 17 residues long. Regarding the study as a whole: Ophthalmopathy and stable hyperthyroidism were told apart by a 13 V-J model. In blood, most of the thyroid clonotypes expanded above 0.001 were also present.

Amplification of TCR beta CDR3 regions was performed using RNA transcripts as template. HTBI primers were used for first-round RT-PCR of the TCR CDR3. Each CDR3 protein is one row after TCRdb ran MiXCR on the multiplex PCR reads. The sample gives 300,000 to 450,000 distinct CDR3 sequences, 25% of which show up once; about 73% is in the top ten. In the case of this clonotype: Its antigen is still unknown.

Those with hyperthyroidism were 18 to 65 years old, newly diagnosed, and ill for under 2 months. The sequencing input was blood. This receptor was obtained from a man aged 50 or older with Graves' hyperthyroidism. The chain employs TRBV3-1 and TRBJ1-2; maybe TRBD1 (6 bases). The CDR3 nucleotides read TGTGCCAGCAGCCAGGGAGGGCGGGGGGCGTCGAACTATGGCTACACCTTC. Translated: CASSQGGRGASNYGYTF.